These 30 T cell receptor beta chains share one sample of origin, sequenced in a study of blood T cell repertoires in COVID-19. Assay used: immunoSEQ multiplex PCR; TCRdb lists only in-frame clones, some missing. This table holds around 190,000 clones, approximately 80% found once. The sample taken for sequencing was peripheral blood. These TCRs come from a human donor in a cohort sampled during active COVID-19.

The chain is built from TRBV5-1 and TRBJ2-7; 7 bases align to TRBD2. This CDR3 is built from 14 residues. V shed 0 bases and J 3 bases; nucleotides not matched to a gene: 3. CDR1 is SGHRS, CDR2 YFSETQ, per germline. This CDR3 is CASSLASGVYEQYF. The CDR3 nucleotides are TGCGCCAGCAGCTTGGCCAGCGGGGTCTACGAGCAGTACTTC. The variable domain in full, with the rest retrieved from reference TRBV5-1 and TRBJ2-7, is KAGVTQTPRYLIKTRGQQVTLSCSPISGHRSVSWYQQTPGQGLQFLFEYFSETQRNKGNFPGRFSGRQFSNSRSEMNVSTLELGDSALYLCASSLASGVYEQYFGPGTRLTVT.

The V gene is TRBV7-2, the J gene TRBJ1-3; D perhaps matches TRBD1 (5 bases). Deletions cut 1 base from V and 4 bases from J, with 17 bases between. The germline gives CDR1 SGHTA, CDR2 FQGNSA. The CDR3 runs 17 residues. CDR3 region: CASSLGGGRFTGNTIYF. The CDR3, as DNA: TGTGCCAGCAGCTTAGGGGGCGGAAGGTTTACCGGAAACACCATATATTTT.

V and J are TRBV4-2 and TRBJ2-3; 11 nucleotides line up with TRBD2. Germline V lookup: CDR1 LGHNA, CDR2 YNFKEQ. The V segment lost 0 bases and the J segment 5 bases; nucleotides outside the gene matches: 7. The CDR3 has 17 residues. The CDR3 region has the DNA TGTGCCAGCAGCCAAGATACACTAGCGGGAGTAGGAGATACGCAGTATTTT. This gives the protein CASSQDTLAGVGDTQYF.

This rearrangement joins TRBV3-1 (or the pseudogene TRBV3-2) to TRBJ1-5, with unresolved D. CDR1 and CDR2 from the germline V gene are LGHDT and YNNKEL (reference sequence). The CDR3 runs 15 residues. V lost 1 base, J lost 4 bases, and 11 bases lay in between. The chain's CDR3 is CASSQGSGFNQPQHF. CDR3 DNA sequence: TGTGCCAGCAGCCAAGGTTCCGGGTTTAATCAGCCCCAGCATTTT.

The rearrangement links TRBV6-5 to TRBJ2-7; tentatively, D is TRBD1 (5 bases). There are 14 residues in the CDR3. V was clipped by 7 bases and J by 0 bases, with 13 bases between them. CDR1 and CDR2 (germline): MNHEY, SVGAGI. The DNA of the CDR3 is TGTGCCAGCATGACCCACAGGACCTCCTACGAGCAGTACTTC. Translating it yields CASMTHRTSYEQYF.

The chain links TRBV25-1 to TRBJ1-3, with D possibly matching TRBD1 (6 bases). V lost 4 bases to trimming and J lost 0 bases, with 7 bases between them. The CDR3 is 14 amino acids. Per germline, CDR1 MGHDK and CDR2 SYGVNS. CDR3 sequence (DNA): TGTGCCAGCAGTGGGACAGTCTCTGGAAACACCATATATTTT. Protein sequence: CASSGTVSGNTIYF.

CDR3 loop: CASSVVGSGLAILYEQYF. CDR3 nucleotides: TGTGCCAGCAGCGTAGTAGGGAGCGGACTAGCGATTTTATACGAGCAGTACTTC. The chain employs TRBV9 and TRBJ2-7; 9 nucleotides align to TRBD2. Unmatched junction bases numbered 14, after V lost 0 bases and J lost 4 bases. Germline V gives CDR1 SGDLS, CDR2 YYNGEE. This CDR3 spans 18 amino acids.

This chain uses TRBV24-1 with TRBJ2-2; D is possibly TRBD2 (6 bases). This CDR3 spans 15 amino acids. V was trimmed by 9 bases and J by 4 bases, leaving 17 bases between them. Germline assignment: CDR1 KGHDR and CDR2 SFDVKD. The DNA for the CDR3 is TGTGCCACCGAGGGCCGGGGGAGGTTCACCGGGGAGCTGTTTTTT. As protein: CATEGRGRFTGELFF.

The chain couples TRBV6-4 to TRBJ2-1; 7 positions match TRBD2. Germline assignment: CDR1 MRHNA and CDR2 SNTAGT. V gave up 3 bases and J gave up 8 bases; unmatched junction bases: 7. The length of the CDR3 is 14 residues. The CDR3 DNA sequence: TGTGCCAGCAGTGATTTAGCGGGCGGGGATGAGCAGTTCTTC. Translating it yields CASSDLAGGDEQFF.

The CDR3 sequence is CASSPRTGGGEQFF. CDR3 DNA: TGTGCCAGCAGCCCGCGGACAGGGGGCGGTGAGCAGTTCTTC. V gene TRBV11-2 combines with J gene TRBJ2-1, with 11 bases matching TRBD1. The CDR3 consists of 14 residues. Germline CDR1 reads SGHAT; CDR2 reads FQNNGV. The trim removed 5 bases at V and 9 bases at J, leaving 6 bases unmatched.

This chain uses TRBV4-2 with TRBJ2-7; TRBD2 matches 8 bases. The V and J ends lost 0 bases and 5 bases, in that order; junction bases with no gene match: 15. CDR1 and CDR2 from the germline V gene are LGHNA and YNFKEQ. The CDR3 has 18 residues. CDR3 nucleotides: TGTGCCAGCAGCCAAGATGATAGCGGGAACATCTTTCCAGACGAGCAGTACTTC. Amino acids: CASSQDDSGNIFPDEQYF.

V usage is TRBV18 and J usage is TRBJ2-7, with D perhaps TRBD1 (6 bases). With 4 bases removed from V and 0 bases from J, the gap between germline ends came to 10 bases. CDR1 and CDR2 (germline): KGHSH, LQKENI. This CDR3 is 14 amino acids long. The CDR3 is CASSRPDSSYEQYF. The CDR3 region has the DNA TGTGCCAGCTCACGACCGGACAGCTCCTACGAGCAGTACTTC.

The chain couples TRBV28 to TRBJ2-4, with D tentatively TRBD1 (5 bases). Germline CDR1 is MDHEN and CDR2 is SYDVKM. Trimming removed 0 bases at V and 0 bases at J, with 9 bases between. CDR3 length equals 16 residues. The CDR3: CASSLWGQGAKNIQYF. CDR3 nucleotides: TGTGCCAGCAGTTTATGGGGCCAGGGAGCCAAAAACATTCAGTACTTC.

The V and J genes are TRBV6-1 and TRBJ1-6; a weak D match, TRBD1 (5 bases). V gave up 2 bases and J gave up 8 bases, with 13 bases separating them. This CDR3 is built from 15 residues. Germline assignment: CDR1 MNHNS and CDR2 SASEGT. The CDR3 region is CASSERGIWDSPLHF. In DNA form, the CDR3 reads TGTGCCAGCAGTGAAAGGGGAATCTGGGATTCACCCCTCCACTTT.

This chain links TRBV2 with TRBJ2-2; TRBD1 matches 8 bases. J was trimmed by 1 base and V by 11 bases; bases with no gene match: 18. The CDR3 runs 18 residues. Germline V gene data show CDR1 as SNHLY and CDR2 as FYNNEI. This chain's CDR3 is CAASRSGPGTGNTGELFF. The CDR3 DNA follows: TGTGCCGCCAGCAGGTCCGGGCCCGGGACAGGGAACACCGGGGAGCTGTTTTTT.

The chain joins TRBV9 to TRBJ2-1; 12 bases line up with TRBD2. The CDR3 contains 17 residues. Per the germline V gene, CDR1 is SGDLS and CDR2 is YYNGEE. After removal of 0 bases from V and 4 bases from J, the junction contained 5 bases not matched to a gene. This chain's CDR3 is CASSVAPTSGRYNEQFF. CDR3 nucleotide sequence: TGTGCCAGCAGCGTAGCACCGACTAGCGGGAGATACAATGAGCAGTTCTTC. Filled out from reference TRBV9 and TRBJ2-1, the complete variable domain reads DSGVTQTPKHLITATGQRVTLRCSPRSGDLSVYWYQQSLDQGLQFLIQYYNGEERAKGNILERFSAQQFPDLHSELNLSSLELGDSALYFCASSVAPTSGRYNEQFFGPGTRLTVL.

The chain carries TRBV18 and TRBJ2-7; 14 bases match TRBD2. CDR3 length: 18 amino acids. The V gene's germline CDR1 is KGHSH and CDR2 LQKENI. V trimming: 3 bases; J trimming: 5 bases; junction bases outside the gene matches: 12. The CDR3 spells CASSPMGLAGVGKNEQYF. Written as DNA, the CDR3 is TGTGCCAGCTCACCCATGGGACTAGCGGGAGTAGGAAAAAACGAGCAGTACTTC.

The chain carries TRBV19 and TRBJ1-5; 9 positions match TRBD1. Trimming took 6 bases from V and 3 from J; bases not matched to a gene: 6. This CDR3 comprises 15 residues. Germline CDR1 reads LNHDA; CDR2 reads SQIVND (reference sequence). CDR3 sequence (DNA): TGTGCCAGTAGCATATACAGGGGGCCCAATCAGCCCCAGCATTTT. It translates to CASSIYRGPNQPQHF.

The chain links TRBV30 to TRBJ2-2, with D tentatively TRBD2 (6 bases). Trimming left V 2 bases short and J 0 bases short, with 19 bases between. Germline V gene sequence: CDR1 GTSNPN, CDR2 SVGIG (reference sequence). CDR3 length: 18 amino acids. CDR3 loop: CAWSTPAGGLSNTGELFF. CDR3 in DNA: TGTGCCTGGAGTACACCGGCTGGGGGGTTATCGAACACCGGGGAGCTGTTTTTT.

The chain uses TRBV30 and TRBJ2-1; the D gene is possibly TRBD2 (6 bases). CDR3 length: 11 amino acids. Germline values: CDR1 GTSNPN, CDR2 SVGIG (reference sequence). The V end lost 3 bases, the J end lost 11 bases, and 11 bases lay between the germline ends. The CDR3 DNA follows: TGTGCCTGGAGCTTGCGGGATCAGCAGTTCTTC. Amino acids: CAWSLRDQQFF.

The genes are TRBV2 and TRBJ1-2, with 8 bases fitting TRBD1. This CDR3 is 14 amino acids long. Looked up from germline, CDR1 is SNHLY and CDR2 is FYNNEI. Trimming took 7 bases from V and 1 from J; bases not matched to a gene: 5. CDR3 in DNA: TGTGCCAGCACTGACAGGGGAATTAACTATGGCTACACCTTC. It translates to CASTDRGINYGYTF.

The rearrangement uses TRBV5-1 and TRBJ1-1; D call uncertain. V lost 3 bases and J 4 bases, leaving 7 bases between the germline ends. The CDR3 has 12 amino acids. CDR1 and CDR2 from the germline V gene are SGHRS and YFSETQ. This chain's CDR3 is CASSSGSTEAFF. The CDR3 region has the DNA TGCGCCAGCAGCTCAGGCAGCACTGAAGCTTTCTTT.

The V gene is TRBV2, the J gene TRBJ2-2; TRBD2 agrees at 15 bases. CDR3 size: 19 residues. Unmatched junction bases numbered 13, after V lost 4 bases and J lost 7 bases. CDR1 and CDR2 (germline): SNHLY, FYNNEI. CDR3 nucleotide sequence: TGTGCCAGCAGTGGGGGGGTCGGACTAGCGGGAGGGCCCGGCGGGGAGCTGTTTTTT. This encodes CASSGGVGLAGGPGGELFF.

The chain recombines TRBV12-3 or TRBV12-4 with TRBJ2-3; D not certain. The CDR3 has 13 residues. With 6 bases removed from V and 6 bases from J, the gap between germline ends came to 13 bases. This chain's CDR3 is CASSPVPADTQYF. For the CDR3, the DNA is TGTGCCAGCAGCCCCGTGCCCGCGGATACGCAGTATTTT.

CDR3 nucleotide sequence: TGTGCCAGCAGCCAATATAATTCACCCCTCCACTTT. Translating it yields CASSQYNSPLHF. The rearrangement joins TRBV7-2 to TRBJ1-6; D gene uncertain. CDR3 size: 12 residues. Germline CDR1 and CDR2: SGHTA and FQGNSA. V shed 5 bases and J shed 4 bases, with 3 bases lying between them.

The rearrangement links TRBV7-2 to TRBJ2-1; 7 bases align to TRBD1. The V segment lost 2 bases and the J segment 8 bases; nucleotides outside the gene matches: 6. Germline lookup yields CDR1 SGHTA and CDR2 FQGNSA. CDR3 length equals 14 residues. CDR3 sequence reads: CASSLQQGIYEQFF. CDR3 nucleotide sequence: TGTGCCAGCAGCTTACAACAGGGGATATATGAGCAGTTCTTC.

This clone has a single count. The chain has TRBV7-2 and TRBJ2-5; possible D gene TRBD2, 7 bases. Germline lookup yields CDR1 SGHTA and CDR2 FQGNSA. The CDR3 runs to 15 residues. V lost 6 bases and J lost 1, with 15 bases in between. This chain's CDR3 is CASRGQAGIQETQYF. In DNA form, the CDR3 reads TGTGCCAGCAGGGGACAAGCGGGGATCCAAGAGACCCAGTACTTC. The complete variable domain, with remaining parts taken from reference TRBV7-2 and TRBJ2-5, reads GAGVSQSPSNKVTEKGKDVELRCDPISGHTALYWYRQSLGQGLEFLIYFQGNSAPDKSGLPSDRFSAERTGGSVSTLTIQRTQQEDSAVYLCASRGQAGIQETQYFGPGTRLLVL.

This chain joins TRBV29-1 and TRBJ1-1; 7 nucleotides align to TRBD1. The CDR3 is 13 residues long. Germline V gene data show CDR1 as SQVTM and CDR2 as ANQGSEA. V was clipped by 5 bases and J by 2 bases; unmatched bases: 5. CDR3 coding DNA: TGCAGCGTTACCGCAGGGGGTAACACTGAAGCTTTCTTT. Its protein is CSVTAGGNTEAFF.

In this sample, this clone turned up a few times. The chain links TRBV19 to TRBJ1-5; no definite D call. This CDR3 has 13 amino acids. V lost 3 bases and J 9 bases, leaving 12 bases between the germline ends. The germline CDR1 and CDR2 sequences are LNHDA and SQIVND (reference sequence). CDR3 in DNA: TGTGCCAGTAGTATTTCCCTCACGGGGCCCCAGCATTTT. Translating gives CASSISLTGPQHF.

The V and J genes are TRBV18 and TRBJ1-1; 9 nucleotides agree with TRBD1. Looked up from germline, CDR1 is KGHSH and CDR2 is LQKENI. Trimming at V came to 0 bases and at J to 5 bases, leaving 4 bases not matched to a gene. There are 15 residues in the CDR3. The chain's CDR3 is CASSPPQGARTEAFF. The CDR3 DNA is TGTGCCAGCTCACCACCACAGGGGGCGCGAACTGAAGCTTTCTTT.